This entry is about one TCR beta chain. Its antigen is as yet unknown. The data were obtained in a study of T cells after yellow fever vaccination. J lost 3 bases, V lost 0 bases, and 18 bases had no gene match. The germline V gene has CDR1 MGHRA and CDR2 YSYEKL. This CDR3 is built from 20 residues. General observations from the study: Primary-vaccination clones mostly resurfaced post-booster (nearly 97% CD4, just under 90% CD8).

Conversion of TCR transcripts into cDNA relied on 5'RACE template switching, which added a universal primer site and UMIs. TCRdb reprocessed the 5' RACE reads with MiXCR, giving one entry per CDR3 protein. The table records around 400,000 distinct CDR3 sequences, around 10% of them present only once. The chain has TRBV4-1 and TRBJ2-3; 7 bases align to TRBD1. Sequencing used PBMCs, obtained on the day of the first yellow fever vaccination. This clonotype was obtained from a man between 18 and 29 years old who received the YFV17D yellow fever vaccine. The CDR3 bases are TGCGCCAGCAGCCAAGATTATGGTAGAGGACAGGCCGGGGAGACAGATACGCAGTATTTT. Translating it yields CASSQDYGRGQAGETDTQYF.